The 32 T cell receptor beta chains listed next were all sequenced from one sample in a study of shared clonotypes between healthy human individuals (dated by TCRdb to about 2020). Library prep was done by the immunoSEQ multiplex PCR assay. This immuneACCESS table, as held by TCRdb, lists in-frame sequences with V and J called but not all clones. Of the missing ones, under half trace to an unresolved V gene in checked studies; the others have no known cause. Counted in this sample were 1,500,000 or so clones; approximately 98.5% of them appeared once. The ten largest clones take up approximately 0.4% of the sample. The sample consisted of naive CD4+ T cells sorted from blood. What this sample's cell subset or site label stands for: CD45RA+ positively selected. The receptors were sampled from a young man in good health.

The chain combines TRBV7-9 with TRBJ1-1; D remains ambiguous. The CDR3 loop spans 10 amino acids. V shed 8 bases and J shed 14 bases, with 15 bases lying between them. Germline-derived CDR1 and CDR2 are SEHNR and FQNEAQ (reference sequence). The CDR3 reads CASEGSSRFF. In DNA form, the CDR3 reads TGTGCCAGCGAGGGATCCTCGCGATTCTTT.

The chain links TRBV28 to TRBJ2-4; possibly TRBD1 or TRBD2 for D (6 bases each). The germline V and J ends were trimmed by 2 bases and 0 bases, with 20 bases remaining between them. This CDR3 has 19 residues. Germline V gene sequence: CDR1 MDHEN, CDR2 SYDVKM. CDR3 residues: CASSLQGFGRMLAKNIQYF. CDR3 bases: TGTGCCAGCAGTTTACAGGGGTTTGGGAGGATGCTAGCCAAAAACATTCAGTACTTC.

V is TRBV9 and J is TRBJ2-1; a weak D match, TRBD1 (5 bases). This CDR3 region has 17 residues. In germline, CDR1 is SGDLS, CDR2 YYNGEE. Trimming removed 1 base at V and 2 bases at J, with 16 bases between. CDR3 bases: TGTGCCAGCAGCGTACCCCGATCCAGGGTGCCCTACAATGAGCAGTTCTTC. It yields the protein CASSVPRSRVPYNEQFF.

This chain links TRBV18 with TRBJ2-1; 11 positions match TRBD2. J lost 7 bases, V lost 1 base, and 3 bases had no gene match. CDR1 and CDR2 from the germline V gene are KGHSH and LQKENI. The CDR3 consists of 15 residues. As DNA, the CDR3 is TGTGCCAGCTCACCACTAGCGGGAGGGTGGAATGAGCAGTTCTTC. Its translation is CASSPLAGGWNEQFF.

The rearrangement uses TRBV6-5 and TRBJ1-2; 7 nucleotides agree with TRBD1. V shed 6 bases and J 2 bases; nucleotides not matched to a gene: 9. CDR3 length equals 15 residues. Germline CDR1 reads MNHEY; CDR2 reads SVGAGI. CDR3 DNA sequence: TGTGCCAGCAGGACTACCGGGACAGCCAACTATGGCTACACCTTC. Residues: CASRTTGTANYGYTF.

The V call is TRBV10-3, the J call TRBJ2-1; D not resolved. The CDR3 is 14 amino acids. Germline-derived CDR1 and CDR2 are ENHRY and SYGVKD. V was trimmed by 5 bases and J by 2 bases, leaving 10 bases between them. The CDR3 coding sequence is TGTGCCATCAGTTCGGACCGGGCCTACAATGAGCAGTTCTTC. This sequence encodes CAISSDRAYNEQFF.

J is TRBJ2-7 and V is TRBV7-9; D gene unclear. Germline V gene sequence: CDR1 SEHNR, CDR2 FQNEAQ (reference sequence). The CDR3 extends over 14 amino acids. Trimming stripped 5 bases from V and 3 bases from J, with 14 bases between. Here the CDR3 DNA reads TGTGCCAGCAGCCCGAATACAGATAGCTACGAGCAGTACTTC. Residues: CASSPNTDSYEQYF. Supplemented by reference TRBV7-9 and TRBJ2-7, the full variable domain reads DTGVSQNPRHKITKRGQNVTFRCDPISEHNRLYWYRQTLGQGPEFLTYFQNEAQLEKSRLLSDRFSAERPKGSFSTLEIQRTEQGDSAMYLCASSPNTDSYEQYFGPGTRLTVT.

A single count supports this clone. The rearrangement uses TRBV9 and TRBJ2-3; D might be TRBD1 (6 bases). CDR3 size: 15 residues. V was shortened by 3 bases and J by 2 bases, with 13 bases between the two germline ends. Germline V gene lookup returns CDR1 SGDLS and CDR2 YYNGEE. In DNA form, the CDR3 reads TGTGCCAGCAGCGCCCGAGGGGGAGACACAGATACGCAGTATTTT. This sequence encodes CASSARGGDTDTQYF.

This clone was observed once. This chain joins TRBV4-3 and TRBJ2-3, with 7 bases identical to TRBD1. Germline V lookup: CDR1 LGHNA, CDR2 YSLEER. Trimming at V came to 0 bases and at J to 1 base, leaving 7 bases not matched to a gene. This CDR3 is built from 17 residues. For the CDR3, the DNA is TGCGCCAGCAGCCAAGATAAAGGGGGCTTGGGCACAGATACGCAGTATTTT. Its translation is CASSQDKGGLGTDTQYF.

This sequence joins TRBV5-1 and TRBJ1-2; 7 bases agree with TRBD1. The CDR3 has 16 amino acids. Unmatched junction bases numbered 10, after V lost 4 bases and J lost 1 base. Looked up from germline, CDR1 is SGHRS and CDR2 is YFSETQ. The CDR3 loop is CASSRTRTGDNYGYTF. CDR3 coding DNA: TGCGCCAGCAGCCGAACCCGGACAGGTGATAACTATGGCTACACCTTC.

J is TRBJ2-1 and V is TRBV4-2; no clear D. The germline V gene encodes CDR1 LGHNA and CDR2 YNFKEQ. The CDR3 consists of 15 residues. V was shortened by 1 base and J by 6 bases, with 13 bases between the two germline ends. The CDR3 protein is CASSQVVSWGNEQFF. In DNA form, the CDR3 reads TGTGCCAGCAGCCAAGTTGTTAGCTGGGGCAATGAGCAGTTCTTC.

The rearrangement uses TRBV7-2 and TRBJ1-3; 8 bases line up with TRBD1. CDR3 length equals 15 residues. V dropped 4 bases and J dropped 4; count of bases not matched to a gene: 6. From germline, CDR1 is SGHTA and CDR2 FQGNSA. The DNA of the CDR3 is TGTGCCAGCAGCTCGGACAGGGTGGGAGGAAACACCATATATTTT. It codes for CASSSDRVGGNTIYF.

This clone was counted once. J is TRBJ1-1 and V is TRBV19; 10 bases line up with TRBD1. This CDR3 region has 16 residues. In germline, CDR1 is LNHDA, CDR2 SQIVND (reference sequence). V lost 6 bases to trimming and J lost 6 bases; unmatched junction nucleotides: 13. The CDR3 DNA reads TGTGCCAGTAGCCGATCAGCGGGACAGGGGTCTTCTGAAGCTTTCTTT. Protein: CASSRSAGQGSSEAFF.

The chain has TRBV5-6 and TRBJ2-1; 10 nucleotides match TRBD2. The CDR3 covers 16 residues. Germline loops: CDR1 SGHDT, CDR2 YYEEEE. Trimming removed 4 bases from V and 5 bases from J; junction bases left unmatched: 9. CDR3: CASSPTTSGANNEQFF. The CDR3 DNA reads as TGTGCCAGCAGCCCCACCACTAGCGGGGCCAACAATGAGCAGTTCTTC.

CDR3 region: CASSPQTRANYGYTF. The CDR3, as DNA: TGTGCCAGCTCACCACAGACACGGGCTAACTATGGCTACACCTTC. J is TRBJ1-2 and V is TRBV18; no clear D. The CDR3 contains 15 residues. Per germline, CDR1 KGHSH and CDR2 LQKENI. Trimming removed 1 base from V and 0 bases from J, with 9 bases in between.

J is TRBJ2-5 and V is TRBV28; the match to TRBD1 covers 7 bases. The ends lost 7 bases at V and 3 bases at J; junction bases unmatched: 5. The CDR3 spans 13 residues. Germline loops: CDR1 MDHEN, CDR2 SYDVKM. Written as DNA, the CDR3 is TGTGCCAGCATAGGGACAGTCGAAGAGACCCAGTACTTC. This sequence encodes CASIGTVEETQYF.

This rearrangement joins TRBV7-9 to TRBJ2-1; 7 positions agree with TRBD1. Per germline, CDR1 SEHNR and CDR2 FQNEAQ (reference sequence). The CDR3 has 15 residues. With 9 bases clipped from V and 4 bases from J, the junction kept 12 bases outside the gene matches. CDR3 DNA: TGTGCCAGTCGAAGGGGGCGCGCAGTATACAATGAGCAGTTCTTC. It is translated as CASRRGRAVYNEQFF.

The V and J genes are TRBV23-1 and TRBJ1-5; TRBD1 is a possible D gene (5 bases). TRBV23-1 is an open reading frame, and its role is uncertain. The CDR3 spans 14 residues. With 2 bases removed from V and 3 bases from J, the gap between germline ends came to 8 bases. The CDR3 here is CASSQGGPNQPQHF. DNA of the CDR3: TGCGCCAGCAGTCAAGGGGGACCCAATCAGCCCCAGCATTTT.

The chain links TRBV30 to TRBJ1-1; D call uncertain. The CDR3 totals 12 residues. The V gene lost 7 bases and the J gene lost 8 bases, with 17 bases spanning the gap. Looked up from germline, CDR1 is GTSNPN and CDR2 is SVGIG (reference sequence). For the CDR3, the DNA is TGTGCCTATACCCCCTTAGGGAAAGAAGCTTTCTTT. Translation gives CAYTPLGKEAFF.

The V and J genes are TRBV15 and TRBJ2-1; weak D call: TRBD2 (6 bases). Germline V CDR1 and CDR2: LNHNV, YYDKDF (reference sequence). Trimming took off 6 bases at V and 0 bases at J, with 12 bases between the two ends. The CDR3 sequence is 15 residues long. In DNA form, the CDR3 reads TGTGCCACCAGACAGATGGGGGGCTCCTACAATGAGCAGTTCTTC. This codes for CATRQMGGSYNEQFF. The whole variable domain, filled in from reference TRBV15 and TRBJ2-1, reads DAMVIQNPRYQVTQFGKPVTLSCSQTLNHNVMYWYQQKSSQAPKLLFHYYDKDFNNEADTPDNFQSRRPNTSFCFLDIRSPGLGDTAMYLCATRQMGGSYNEQFFGPGTRLTVL.

V gene TRBV19 combines with J gene TRBJ1-2; tentatively, D is TRBD1 (5 bases). Germline CDR1 and CDR2: LNHDA and SQIVND (reference sequence). Trimming shortened V by 2 bases and J by 4 bases, and 14 bases separated the two germline ends. The CDR3 contains 15 residues. The CDR3 region has the DNA TGTGCCAGTAGTATATCGGGCAGGGAAGCCTATGGCTACACCTTC. Translation: CASSISGREAYGYTF.

The chain carries TRBV5-1 and TRBJ2-2, with D possibly matching TRBD2 (6 bases). Germline values: CDR1 SGHRS, CDR2 YFSETQ. CDR3 length: 16 residues. Trimming stripped 2 bases from V and 0 bases from J, with 11 bases between. The CDR3 loop is CASSFMEGTNTGELFF. The CDR3 nucleotides read TGCGCCAGCAGCTTTATGGAGGGGACGAACACCGGGGAGCTGTTTTTT.

This clone was seen only once. This chain joins TRBV10-3 and TRBJ1-5; D is perhaps TRBD1 (5 bases). Germline V gene sequence: CDR1 ENHRY, CDR2 SYGVKD. The CDR3 loop spans 13 amino acids. Deletions cut 2 bases from V and 7 bases from J, with 9 bases between. The CDR3 loop is CAISEPGGQPQHF. CDR3 bases: TGTGCCATCAGTGAGCCGGGGGGACAGCCCCAGCATTTT.

The chain employs TRBV5-1 and TRBJ1-2, with D possibly matching TRBD1 (5 bases). Germline loops: CDR1 SGHRS, CDR2 YFSETQ. The CDR3 is made up of 12 amino acids. V lost 4 bases and J 8 bases, leaving 12 bases between the germline ends. CDR3 amino acids: CASSLGLEGYTF. CDR3 in DNA: TGCGCCAGCAGCCTGGGACTTGAGGGCTACACCTTC.

CDR3 in amino acids: CASSQDRVADSYEQYF. The CDR3 DNA follows: TGCGCCAGCAGCCAAGATCGAGTGGCAGATTCCTACGAGCAGTACTTC. The J gene is TRBJ2-7, the V gene TRBV4-1; D unclear. V was cut by 0 bases and J by 1 base, with 13 bases left in between. The CDR3 runs to 16 residues. CDR1 and CDR2 from the germline V gene are MGHRA and YSYEKL.

This chain joins TRBV5-4 and TRBJ2-3; unclear D gene. CDR1 is SGHNT and CDR2 is YYREEE in the germline V gene (reference sequence). CDR3 length equals 12 residues. V dropped 2 bases and J dropped 5 bases, with 6 bases sitting between them. For the CDR3, the DNA is TGTGCCAGCAGCTTTAATGTAGATACGCAGTATTTT. Amino acids: CASSFNVDTQYF.

The chain links TRBV5-1 to TRBJ2-1; TRBD1 matches 7 bases. This CDR3 spans 17 amino acids. Germline values: CDR1 SGHRS, CDR2 YFSETQ. With V trimmed by 0 bases and J by 10 bases, 16 bases remained unmatched. CDR3 in amino acids: CASSLDAQGPYMREQFF. The CDR3 region has the DNA TGCGCCAGCAGCTTGGACGCACAGGGGCCATATATGAGGGAGCAGTTCTTC.

This chain uses TRBV20-1 with TRBJ1-2, with unresolved D. V was trimmed by 5 bases and J by 4 bases, leaving 5 bases between them. The germline V gene encodes CDR1 DFQATT and CDR2 SNEGSKA (reference sequence). CDR3 size: 10 residues. DNA of the CDR3: TGCAGTGCTGCCCTCTATGGCTACACCTTC. Amino acids: CSAALYGYTF.

The chain uses TRBV5-8 and TRBJ1-1; a possible D gene is TRBD1 (6 bases). From germline, CDR1 is SGHTS and CDR2 YDEGEE. V gave up 5 bases and J gave up 3 bases, with 17 bases separating them. The CDR3 is made up of 15 amino acids. The DNA of the CDR3 is TGTGCCAGCAGGACAGGATGGGCAGGGGACACTGAAGCTTTCTTT. Protein sequence: CASRTGWAGDTEAFF.

The chain is built from TRBV30 and TRBJ1-2, with 8 positions matching TRBD1. Trimming at V came to 1 base and at J to 4 bases, leaving 5 bases not matched to a gene. The CDR3 sequence is 14 residues long. CDR1 and CDR2 (germline): GTSNPN, SVGIG (reference sequence). The CDR3 DNA sequence: TGTGCCTGGAGTGGGGAGACAGGGGTCTATGGCTACACCTTC. It codes for CAWSGETGVYGYTF.

The gene calls are TRBV2 and TRBJ1-2; perhaps TRBD1 as D (6 bases). Between the trimmed V and J ends, which lost 10 bases and 3 bases, there was a span of 15 bases. Per germline, CDR1 SNHLY and CDR2 FYNNEI. There are 13 residues in the CDR3. DNA for the CDR3: TGTGCCAACTCAGGACAGAACTACTATGGCTACACCTTC. As protein: CANSGQNYYGYTF.

The CDR3 DNA follows: TGCGCCAGCAGCCAAGTACTTCCGAACACTGAAGCTTTCTTT. Translated, it gives CASSQVLPNTEAFF. This rearrangement joins TRBV4-1 to TRBJ1-1, with D unclear. CDR1 and CDR2 (germline): MGHRA, YSYEKL. Trimming removed 1 base from V and 1 base from J, with 7 bases in between. This CDR3 spans 14 amino acids.